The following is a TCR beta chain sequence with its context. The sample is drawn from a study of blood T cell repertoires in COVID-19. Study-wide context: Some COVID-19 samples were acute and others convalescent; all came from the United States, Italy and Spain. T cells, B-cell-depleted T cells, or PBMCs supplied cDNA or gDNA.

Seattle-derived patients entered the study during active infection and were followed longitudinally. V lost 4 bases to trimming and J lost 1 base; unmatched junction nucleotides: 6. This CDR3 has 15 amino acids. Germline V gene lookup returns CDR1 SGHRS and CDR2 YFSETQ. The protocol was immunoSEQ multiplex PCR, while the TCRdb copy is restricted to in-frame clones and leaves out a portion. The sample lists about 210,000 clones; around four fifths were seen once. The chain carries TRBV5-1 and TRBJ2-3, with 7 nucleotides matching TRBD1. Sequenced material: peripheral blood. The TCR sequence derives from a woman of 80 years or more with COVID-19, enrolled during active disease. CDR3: CASSPQGRGTDTQYF. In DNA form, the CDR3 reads TGCGCCAGCAGCCCACAGGGGAGAGGCACAGATACGCAGTATTTT.